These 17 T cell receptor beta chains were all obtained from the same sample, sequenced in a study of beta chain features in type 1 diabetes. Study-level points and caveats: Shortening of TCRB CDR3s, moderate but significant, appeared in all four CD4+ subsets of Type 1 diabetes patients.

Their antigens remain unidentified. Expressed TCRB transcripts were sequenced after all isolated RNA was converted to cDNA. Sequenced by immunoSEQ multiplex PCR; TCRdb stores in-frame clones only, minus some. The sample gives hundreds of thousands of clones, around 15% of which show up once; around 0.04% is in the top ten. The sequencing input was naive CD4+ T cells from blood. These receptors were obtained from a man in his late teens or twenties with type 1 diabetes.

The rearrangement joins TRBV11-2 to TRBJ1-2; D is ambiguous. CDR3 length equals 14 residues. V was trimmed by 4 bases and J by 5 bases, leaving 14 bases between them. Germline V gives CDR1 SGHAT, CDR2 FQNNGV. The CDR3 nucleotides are TGTGCCAGCAGCTCTGGCTGGGATAGGTATGGCTACACCTTC. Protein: CASSSGWDRYGYTF.

CDR3 amino acids: CASRPLVSAYEQYF. As DNA, the CDR3 is TGCGCCAGCAGACCCCTTGTCAGTGCCTACGAGCAGTACTTC. The chain recombines TRBV5-1 with TRBJ2-7, with D unresolved. CDR3 length: 14 residues. Germline CDR1 is SGHRS and CDR2 is YFSETQ. The V gene lost 5 bases and the J gene lost 2 bases, with 14 bases spanning the gap.

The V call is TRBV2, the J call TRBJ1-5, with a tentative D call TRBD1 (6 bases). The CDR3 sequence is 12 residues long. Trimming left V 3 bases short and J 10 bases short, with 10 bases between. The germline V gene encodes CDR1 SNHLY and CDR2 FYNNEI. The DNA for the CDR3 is TGTGCCAGCAGTGAGGCCAGGGGCCCCCAGCATTTT. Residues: CASSEARGPQHF.

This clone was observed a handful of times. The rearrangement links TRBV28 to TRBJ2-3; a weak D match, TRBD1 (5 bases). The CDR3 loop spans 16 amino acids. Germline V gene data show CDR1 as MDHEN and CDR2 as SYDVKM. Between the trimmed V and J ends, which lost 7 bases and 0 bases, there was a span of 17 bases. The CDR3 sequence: CASKGLRVESTDTQYF. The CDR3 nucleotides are TGTGCCAGCAAGGGGCTCCGAGTGGAGAGCACAGATACGCAGTATTTT.

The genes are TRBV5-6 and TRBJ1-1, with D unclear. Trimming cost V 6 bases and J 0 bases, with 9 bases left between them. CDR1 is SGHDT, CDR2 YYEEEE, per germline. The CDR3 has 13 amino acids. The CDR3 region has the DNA TGTGCCAGCAAGAGGTCCGTGAACACTGAAGCTTTCTTT. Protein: CASKRSVNTEAFF.

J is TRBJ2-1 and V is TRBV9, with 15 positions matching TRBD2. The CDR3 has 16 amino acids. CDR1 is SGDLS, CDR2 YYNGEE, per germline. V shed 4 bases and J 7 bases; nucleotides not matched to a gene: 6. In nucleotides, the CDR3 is TGTGCCAGCAGCCTAGGACTAGCGGGAGGGCCAAATGAGCAGTTCTTC. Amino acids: CASSLGLAGGPNEQFF.

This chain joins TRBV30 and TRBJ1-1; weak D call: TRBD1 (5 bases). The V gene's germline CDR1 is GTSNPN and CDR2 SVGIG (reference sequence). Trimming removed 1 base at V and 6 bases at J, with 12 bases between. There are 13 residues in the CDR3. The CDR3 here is CAWSGAGLPEAFF. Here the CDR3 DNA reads TGTGCCTGGAGTGGGGCGGGGCTGCCTGAAGCTTTCTTT.

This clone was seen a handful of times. The chain's CDR3 is CSVEGTDEKLFF. CDR3 bases: TGCAGCGTTGAAGGGACAGATGAAAAACTGTTTTTT. The genes are TRBV29-1 and TRBJ1-4; weak D call: TRBD1 (6 bases). Looked up from germline, CDR1 is SQVTM and CDR2 is ANQGSEA. V was pared by 1 base and J by 6 bases, with 6 bases between. CDR3 size: 12 residues.

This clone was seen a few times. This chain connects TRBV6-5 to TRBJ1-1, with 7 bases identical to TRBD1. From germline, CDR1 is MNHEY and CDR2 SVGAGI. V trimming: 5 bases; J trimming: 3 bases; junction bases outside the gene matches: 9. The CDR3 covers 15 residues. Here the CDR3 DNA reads TGTGCCAGCAGTAGAGCGACAGGGCGAGACACTGAAGCTTTCTTT. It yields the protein CASSRATGRDTEAFF.

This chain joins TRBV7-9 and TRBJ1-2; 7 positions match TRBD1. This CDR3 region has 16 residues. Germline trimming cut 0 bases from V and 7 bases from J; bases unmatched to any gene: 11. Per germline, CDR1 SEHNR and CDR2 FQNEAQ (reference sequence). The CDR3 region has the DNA TGTGCCAGCAGCTTAGCAAGCAGGGGGGGCCTTCTTGGCTACACCTTC. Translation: CASSLASRGGLLGYTF.

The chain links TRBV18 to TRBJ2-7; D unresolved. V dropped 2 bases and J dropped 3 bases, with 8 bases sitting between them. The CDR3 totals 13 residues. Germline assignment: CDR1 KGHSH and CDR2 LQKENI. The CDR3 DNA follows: TGTGCCAGCTCACCAAACGCACTCTACGAGCAGTACTTC. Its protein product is CASSPNALYEQYF.

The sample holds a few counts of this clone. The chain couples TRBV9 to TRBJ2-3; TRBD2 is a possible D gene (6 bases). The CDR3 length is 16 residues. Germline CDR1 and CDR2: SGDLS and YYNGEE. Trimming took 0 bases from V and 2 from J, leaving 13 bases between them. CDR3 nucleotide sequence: TGTGCCAGCAGCGTAGTCCGGGGGTATTACACAGATACGCAGTATTTT. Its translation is CASSVVRGYYTDTQYF.

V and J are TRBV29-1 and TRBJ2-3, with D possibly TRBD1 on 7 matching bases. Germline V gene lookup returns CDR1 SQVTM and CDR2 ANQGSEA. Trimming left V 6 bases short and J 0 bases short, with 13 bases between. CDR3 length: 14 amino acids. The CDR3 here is CSVQGGRSTDTQYF. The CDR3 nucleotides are TGCAGCGTCCAGGGGGGACGAAGCACAGATACGCAGTATTTT.

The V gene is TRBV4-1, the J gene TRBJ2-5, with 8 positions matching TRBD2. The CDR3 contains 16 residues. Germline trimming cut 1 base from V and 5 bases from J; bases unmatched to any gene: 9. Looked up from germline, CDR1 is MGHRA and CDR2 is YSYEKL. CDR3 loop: CASSQAGLGASETQYF. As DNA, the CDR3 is TGCGCCAGCAGCCAAGCGGGACTAGGGGCCAGTGAGACCCAGTACTTC.

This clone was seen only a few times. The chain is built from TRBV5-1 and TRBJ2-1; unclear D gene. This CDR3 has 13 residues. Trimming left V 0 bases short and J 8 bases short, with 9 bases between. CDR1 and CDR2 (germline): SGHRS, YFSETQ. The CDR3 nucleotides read TGCGCCAGCAGCTTGGCCGGGCGCTATGAGCAGTTCTTC. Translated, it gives CASSLAGRYEQFF.

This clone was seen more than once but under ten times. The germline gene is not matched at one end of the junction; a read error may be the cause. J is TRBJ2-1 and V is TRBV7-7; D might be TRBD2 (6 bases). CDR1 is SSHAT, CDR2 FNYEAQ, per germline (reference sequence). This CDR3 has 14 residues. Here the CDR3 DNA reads TGTGCTAGCAGCGTAGGGACTGGGTACAATGAGCAGTTCTTC. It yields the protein CASSVGTGYNEQFF.

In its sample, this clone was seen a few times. CDR3 nucleotides: TGTGCCAGCACCTGGACAGTATGGGCCTACGAGCAGTACTTC. Its translation: CASTWTVWAYEQYF. The V call is TRBV14, the J call TRBJ2-7; a possible D gene is TRBD1 (6 bases). The V and J ends lost 7 bases and 2 bases respectively, with 15 bases between them. Looked up from germline, CDR1 is SGHDN and CDR2 is FVKESK. The CDR3 is made up of 14 amino acids.